These 2 T cell receptor beta chains share one sample of origin, sequenced in a study of blood T cell repertoires in COVID-19. The assay was immunoSEQ multiplex PCR, and TCRdb's table has in-frame clones only and misses some. The sample shows a few hundred thousand clones, roughly 87% of them seen only once. The sample comprised PBMCs or T cells enriched from blood (not recorded which). These receptors were obtained from a woman aged 25-40 years who had recovered from COVID-19.

This chain connects TRBV10-3 to TRBJ2-1, with D perhaps matching TRBD1 (5 bases). CDR3 length equals 13 residues. Germline loops: CDR1 ENHRY, CDR2 SYGVKD. The germline V and J ends were trimmed by 2 bases and 10 bases, with 12 bases remaining between them. The CDR3 region is CAISEGQGGEQFF. The CDR3 DNA is TGTGCCATCAGTGAGGGGCAGGGTGGGGAGCAGTTCTTC.

The chain uses TRBV6-5 and TRBJ2-7; 8 bases are a match to TRBD2. Trimming took 0 bases from V and 2 from J; bases not matched to a gene: 6. The CDR3 sequence is 16 residues long. Looked up from germline, CDR1 is MNHEY and CDR2 is SVGAGI. The CDR3 DNA follows: TGTGCCAGCAGTTACTCGAGTAGCGGGGCTGCCTACGAGCAGTACTTC. Protein sequence: CASSYSSSGAAYEQYF.